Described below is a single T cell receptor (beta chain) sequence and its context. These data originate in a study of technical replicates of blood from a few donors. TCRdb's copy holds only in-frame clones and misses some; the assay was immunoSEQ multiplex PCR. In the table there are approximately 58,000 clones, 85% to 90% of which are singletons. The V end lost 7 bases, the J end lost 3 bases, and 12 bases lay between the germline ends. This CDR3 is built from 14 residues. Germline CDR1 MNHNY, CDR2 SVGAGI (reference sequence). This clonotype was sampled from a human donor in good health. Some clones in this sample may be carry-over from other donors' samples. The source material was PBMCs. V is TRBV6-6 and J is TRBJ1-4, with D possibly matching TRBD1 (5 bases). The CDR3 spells CASTRGLSNEKLFF. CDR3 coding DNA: TGTGCCAGCACCCGGGGGTTGTCTAATGAAAAACTGTTTTTT.